These T cell receptor beta chains were read from a single sample in a study of T-cell memory formation after mild COVID-19. TCRdb passed the 5' RACE reads through MiXCR, listing each CDR3 protein once. The top ten hold roughly a quarter of the sample, which has about 82,000 distinct CDR3 sequences, 10% to 15% seen once. Sequencing was performed on PBMCs or a T cell subset sorted from them (not recorded which). Source of these receptors: an adult woman who had mild COVID-19 (a few samples of this study predate the infection). Cell type and time point are not known. Both conserved end residues are part of each CDR3. A D gene is named only where the DNA matches it firmly. Size values are once, few and many counts, or a class for expanded clones, and some rows have none.

>few|TRBJ2-7|TRBV4-1|NA
CASSQERRQVSYEQYF
TGCGCCAGCAGCCAAGAGAGGAGACAGGTCTCCTACGAGCAGTACTTC
>few|TRBJ1-5|TRBV30|NA
CAWSGWGNQPQHF
TGTGCCTGGAGCGGATGGGGCAATCAGCCCCAGCATTTT
>NA|TRBJ2-5|TRBV7-9|NA
CASSPRDGRETQYF
TGTGCCAGCAGCCCAAGGGACGGGCGAGAGACCCAGTACTTC
>few|TRBJ2-3|TRBV5-6|NA
CASSLGAGPTDTQYF
TGTGCCAGCAGCTTGGGGGCTGGACCGACAGATACGCAGTATTTT
>NA|TRBJ2-1|TRBV24-1|TRBD2
CATSEAGGDLSYNEQFF
TGTGCCACCAGTGAGGCTGGGGGGGACCTCTCCTACAATGAGCAGTTCTTC
>few|TRBJ2-5|TRBV5-1|TRBD2
CASSLLADQETQYF
TGCGCCAGCAGCTTACTAGCGGATCAAGAGACCCAGTACTTC
>NA|TRBJ2-5|TRBV15|NA
CATSRDPTDFAGRETQYF
TGTGCCACCAGCAGAGATCCCACCGACTTCGCTGGGAGGGAGACCCAGTACTTC
>NA|TRBJ1-2|TRBV20-1|NA
CSAPLHGWGGGLYGYTF
TGCAGTGCTCCACTTCATGGATGGGGAGGGGGTCTCTATGGCTACACCTTC
>few|TRBJ2-7|TRBV7-3|TRBD1
CASSLDAGTGINEQYF
TGTGCCAGCAGCTTGGACGCCGGGACAGGTATCAACGAGCAGTACTTC
>NA|TRBJ1-1|TRBV6-5|NA
CASSWKDPGTIMNTEAFF
TGTGCCAGCAGTTGGAAAGACCCGGGCACTATAATGAACACTGAAGCTTTCTTT
>few|TRBJ2-2|TRBV24-1|TRBD1
CATSDFGTGMNTGELFF
TGTGCCACCAGTGATTTCGGGACAGGAATGAACACCGGGGAGCTGTTTTTT
>NA|TRBJ2-3|TRBV12-3/TRBV12-4|TRBD2
CASSLRGLVTDTQYF
TGTGCCAGCAGTTTACGGGGACTAGTAACAGATACGCAGTATTTT
>many|TRBJ2-2|TRBV6-4|TRBD1
CASSPGQGDTGELFF
TGTGCCAGCAGTCCGGGACAGGGGGACACCGGGGAGCTGTTTTTT
>few|TRBJ2-3|TRBV13|NA
CASRSRDGASTDTQYF
TGTGCCAGCCGTTCTCGGGACGGAGCTAGCACAGATACGCAGTATTTT
>few|TRBJ2-5|TRBV20-1|NA
CSAQGQREPETQYF
TGCAGTGCACAGGGGCAGCGGGAACCGGAGACCCAGTACTTC
>many|TRBJ1-2|TRBV12-3/TRBV12-4|NA
CASSLDWGYTF
TGTGCCAGCAGTCTGGACTGGGGCTACACCTTC
>few|TRBJ2-3|TRBV27|TRBD2
CASRLAGVGDTQYF
TGTGCCAGTCGACTAGCGGGAGTTGGTGATACGCAGTATTTT
>NA|TRBJ2-7|TRBV11-2|NA
CASSLVRPGQAYEQYF
TGTGCCAGCAGCTTAGTTCGCCCAGGCCAGGCCTACGAGCAGTACTTC